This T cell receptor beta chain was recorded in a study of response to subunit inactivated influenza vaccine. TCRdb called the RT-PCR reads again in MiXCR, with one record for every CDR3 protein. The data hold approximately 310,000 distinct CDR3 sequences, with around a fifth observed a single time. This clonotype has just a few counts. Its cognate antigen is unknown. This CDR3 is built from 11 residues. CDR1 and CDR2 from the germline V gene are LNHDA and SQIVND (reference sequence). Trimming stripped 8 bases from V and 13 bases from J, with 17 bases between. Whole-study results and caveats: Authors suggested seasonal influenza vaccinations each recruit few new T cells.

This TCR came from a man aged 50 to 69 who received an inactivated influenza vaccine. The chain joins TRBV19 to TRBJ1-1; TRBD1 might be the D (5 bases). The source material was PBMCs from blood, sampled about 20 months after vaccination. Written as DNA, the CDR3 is TGTGCCAGTGATGACAGTGGCAGGAGTTTCTTT. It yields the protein CASDDSGRSFF.